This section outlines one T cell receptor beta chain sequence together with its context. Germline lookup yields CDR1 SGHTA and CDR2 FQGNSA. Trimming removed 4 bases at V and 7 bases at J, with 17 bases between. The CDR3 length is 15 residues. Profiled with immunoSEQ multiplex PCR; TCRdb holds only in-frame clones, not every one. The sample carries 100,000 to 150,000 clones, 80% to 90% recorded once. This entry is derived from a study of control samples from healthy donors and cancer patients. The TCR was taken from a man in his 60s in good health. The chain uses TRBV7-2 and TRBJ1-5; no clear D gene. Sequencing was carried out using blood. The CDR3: CASSSDPLGSQPQHF. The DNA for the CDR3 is TGTGCCAGCAGCTCTGATCCGTTGGGGTCGCAGCCCCAGCATTTT.